This T cell receptor (beta chain) emerged from a study of T cells after posttransplantation cyclophosphamide. Sequencing was performed with immunoSEQ multiplex PCR; in TCRdb, only in-frame clones are kept and a portion is missing. Of more than 10,000 clones listed, over 80% are singletons. Notes on this clone: Its specificity is unknown.

The V gene's germline CDR1 is MNHEY and CDR2 SMNVEV (reference sequence). The junction had 12 bases not matched to a gene; V was cut back by 3 bases and J by 14 bases. The length of the CDR3 is 13 residues. Busulfan-fludarabine conditioning, marrow transplant, and cyclophosphamide on days +3 and +4 were administered. Study-level results: Donor CD8+ memory clones often dominated recipient blood repertoires at later times. Recipient CMV seropositivity and CMV reactivation strongly tracked TRB clonality. TRB overlap between skin or GI tissue T cells and blood was limited.

The chain is built from TRBV27 and TRBJ1-2; TRBD1 aligns across 7 bases. Sequencing used PBMCs, obtained approximately 2,000 days after allogeneic stem cell transplant with posttransplant cyclophosphamide. The receptor's source is a female patient between 50 and 59 years old who received an allogeneic stem cell transplant from a related donor, was CMV-positive, and had no GVHD. T cells may partly derive from the graft donor. CDR3 residues: CASSFRDSGRLTF. The CDR3 DNA reads TGTGCCAGCAGTTTCCGGGACAGTGGGCGTCTAACCTTC.